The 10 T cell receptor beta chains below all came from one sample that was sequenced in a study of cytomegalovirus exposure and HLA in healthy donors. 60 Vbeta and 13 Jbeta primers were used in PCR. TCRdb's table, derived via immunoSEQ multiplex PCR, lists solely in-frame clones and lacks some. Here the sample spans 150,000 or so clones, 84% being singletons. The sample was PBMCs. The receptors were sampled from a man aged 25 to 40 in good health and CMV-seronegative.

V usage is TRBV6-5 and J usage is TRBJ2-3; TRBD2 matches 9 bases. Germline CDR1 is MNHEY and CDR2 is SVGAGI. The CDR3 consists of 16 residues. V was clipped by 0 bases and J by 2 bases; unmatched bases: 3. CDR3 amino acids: CASSYSGTSYTDTQYF. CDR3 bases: TGTGCCAGCAGTTACTCCGGGACTAGCTACACAGATACGCAGTATTTT.

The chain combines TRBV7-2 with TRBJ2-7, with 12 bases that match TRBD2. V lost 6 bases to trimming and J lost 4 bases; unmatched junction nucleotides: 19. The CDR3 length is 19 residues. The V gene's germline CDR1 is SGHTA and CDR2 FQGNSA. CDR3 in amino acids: CASSSASGLAGTPRYEQYF. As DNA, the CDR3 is TGTGCCAGCAGTTCCGCCTCAGGACTAGCGGGAACCCCGCGTTACGAGCAGTACTTC.

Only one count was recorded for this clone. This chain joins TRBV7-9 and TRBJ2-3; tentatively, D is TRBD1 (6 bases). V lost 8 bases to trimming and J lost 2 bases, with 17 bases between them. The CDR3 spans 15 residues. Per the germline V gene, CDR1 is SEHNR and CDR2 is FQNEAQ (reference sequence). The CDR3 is CASHRLGGYTDTQYF. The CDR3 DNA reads TGTGCCAGCCACCGCTTAGGGGGTTACACAGATACGCAGTATTTT.

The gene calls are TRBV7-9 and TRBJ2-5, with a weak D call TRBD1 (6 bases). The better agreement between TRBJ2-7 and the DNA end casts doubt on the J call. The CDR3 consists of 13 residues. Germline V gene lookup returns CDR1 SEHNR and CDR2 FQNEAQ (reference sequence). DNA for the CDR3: TGTGCCAGCAGCCGGGACACCGCCTACGAGCAGTACTTC. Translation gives CASSRDTAYEQYF.

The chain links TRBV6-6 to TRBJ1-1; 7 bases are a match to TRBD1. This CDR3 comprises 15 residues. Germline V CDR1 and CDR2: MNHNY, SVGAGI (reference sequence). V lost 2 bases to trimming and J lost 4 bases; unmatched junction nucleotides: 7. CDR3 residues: CASSYDREVGTEAFF. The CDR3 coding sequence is TGTGCCAGCAGTTACGACAGGGAGGTAGGCACTGAAGCTTTCTTT.

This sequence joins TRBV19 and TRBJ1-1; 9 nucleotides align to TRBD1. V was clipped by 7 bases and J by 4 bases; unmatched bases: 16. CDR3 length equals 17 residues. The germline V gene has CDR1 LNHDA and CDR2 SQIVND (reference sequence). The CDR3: CASTLGDRENEGTEAFF. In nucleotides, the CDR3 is TGTGCCAGTACCTTAGGGGACAGGGAGAATGAAGGCACTGAAGCTTTCTTT.

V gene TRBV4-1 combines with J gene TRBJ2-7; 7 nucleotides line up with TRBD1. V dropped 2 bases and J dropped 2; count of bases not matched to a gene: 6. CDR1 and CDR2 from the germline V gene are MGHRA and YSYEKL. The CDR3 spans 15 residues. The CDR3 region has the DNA TGCGCCAGCAGCCAACTACAGGGGTTGGCCTACGAGCAGTACTTC. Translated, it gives CASSQLQGLAYEQYF.

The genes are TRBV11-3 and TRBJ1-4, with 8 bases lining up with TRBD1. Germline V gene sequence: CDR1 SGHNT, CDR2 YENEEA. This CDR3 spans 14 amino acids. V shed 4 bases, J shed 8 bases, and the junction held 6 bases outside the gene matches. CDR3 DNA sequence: TGTGCCAGCAGCTCCCGTGACAGGGGAGAAAAACTGTTTTTT. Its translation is CASSSRDRGEKLFF.

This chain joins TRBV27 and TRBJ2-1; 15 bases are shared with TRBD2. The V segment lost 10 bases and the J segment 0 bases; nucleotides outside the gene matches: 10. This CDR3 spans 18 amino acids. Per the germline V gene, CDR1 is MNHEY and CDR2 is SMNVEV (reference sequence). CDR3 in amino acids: CAISAGTSGRSSYNEQFF. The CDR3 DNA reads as TGTGCCATATCAGCCGGGACTAGCGGGAGGAGCTCCTACAATGAGCAGTTCTTC.

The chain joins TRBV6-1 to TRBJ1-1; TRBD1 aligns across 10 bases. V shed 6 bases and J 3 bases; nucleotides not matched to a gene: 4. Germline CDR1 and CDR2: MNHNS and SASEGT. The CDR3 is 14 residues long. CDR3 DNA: TGTGCCAGCAGGGGACAGGGGACTGACACTGAAGCTTTCTTT. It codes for CASRGQGTDTEAFF.